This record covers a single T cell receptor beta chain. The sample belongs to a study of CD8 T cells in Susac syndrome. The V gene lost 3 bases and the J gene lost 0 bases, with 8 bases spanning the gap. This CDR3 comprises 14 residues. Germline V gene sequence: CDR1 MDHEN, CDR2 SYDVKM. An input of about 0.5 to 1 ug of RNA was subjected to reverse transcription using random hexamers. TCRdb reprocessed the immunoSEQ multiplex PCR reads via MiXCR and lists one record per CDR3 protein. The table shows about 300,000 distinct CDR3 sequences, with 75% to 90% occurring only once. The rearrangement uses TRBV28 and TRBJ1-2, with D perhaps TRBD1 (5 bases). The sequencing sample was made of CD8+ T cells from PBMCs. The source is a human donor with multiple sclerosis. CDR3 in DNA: TGTGCCAGCAGTTTCTCAGGGACTAACTATGGCTACACCTTC. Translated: CASSFSGTNYGYTF.